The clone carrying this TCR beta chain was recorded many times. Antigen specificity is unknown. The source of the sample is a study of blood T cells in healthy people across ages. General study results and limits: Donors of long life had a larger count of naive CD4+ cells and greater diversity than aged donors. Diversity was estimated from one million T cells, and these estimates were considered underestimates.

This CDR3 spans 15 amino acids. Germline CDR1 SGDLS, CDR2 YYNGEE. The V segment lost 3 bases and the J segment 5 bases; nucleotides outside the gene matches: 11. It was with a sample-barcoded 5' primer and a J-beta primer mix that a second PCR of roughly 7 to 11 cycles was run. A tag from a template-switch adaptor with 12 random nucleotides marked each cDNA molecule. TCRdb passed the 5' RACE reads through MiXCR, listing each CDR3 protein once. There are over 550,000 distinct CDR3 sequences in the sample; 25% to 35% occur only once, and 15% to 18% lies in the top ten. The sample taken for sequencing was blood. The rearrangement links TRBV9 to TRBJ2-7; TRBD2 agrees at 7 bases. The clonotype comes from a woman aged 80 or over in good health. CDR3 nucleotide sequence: TGTGCCAGCAGCGCCGCGGGAGCAGGGAGGGACGAGCAGTACTTC. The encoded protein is CASSAAGAGRDEQYF.